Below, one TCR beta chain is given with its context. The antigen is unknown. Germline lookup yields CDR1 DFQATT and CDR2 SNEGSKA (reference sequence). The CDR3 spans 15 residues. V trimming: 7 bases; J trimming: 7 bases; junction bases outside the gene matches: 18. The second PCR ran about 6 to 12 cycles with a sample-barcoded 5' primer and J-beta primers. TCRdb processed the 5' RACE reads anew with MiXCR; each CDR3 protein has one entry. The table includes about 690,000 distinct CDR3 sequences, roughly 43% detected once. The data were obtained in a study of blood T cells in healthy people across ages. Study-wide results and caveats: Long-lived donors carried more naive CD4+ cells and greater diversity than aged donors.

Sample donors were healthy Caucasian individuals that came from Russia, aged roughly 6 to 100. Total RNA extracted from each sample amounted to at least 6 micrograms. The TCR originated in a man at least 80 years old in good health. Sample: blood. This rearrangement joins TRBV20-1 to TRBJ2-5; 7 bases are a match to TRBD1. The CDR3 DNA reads TGCAGTGGGGTCCGGGACAGTCGGTCTTACGGGACCCAGTACTTC. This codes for CSGVRDSRSYGTQYF.